This TCR beta chain was observed in a study of T cells in Graves' hyperthyroidism and ophthalmopathy. The CDR3 is 14 residues long. V dropped 8 bases and J dropped 0; count of bases not matched to a gene: 3. Germline lookup yields CDR1 MNHEY and CDR2 SVGEGT. RNA transcripts provided the source from which TCR beta CDR3 regions were amplified. In the first-round RT-PCR of the TCR CDR3, the HTBI primer set was used. TCRdb ran MiXCR on the multiplex PCR reads and lists one entry per CDR3 protein. The table records about 330,000 distinct CDR3 sequences, about 13% of them present only once. The TCR originated in a woman aged 40 to 50 with Graves' ophthalmopathy. The J gene is TRBJ1-4, the V gene TRBV6-2 or TRBV6-3; the match to TRBD1 covers 7 bases. The sequencing input was blood. CDR3 coding DNA: TGTGCCAGCGGTCAGGGGGCAACTAATGAAAAACTGTTTTTT. This sequence encodes CASGQGATNEKLFF.